What follows describes a single TCR beta chain. Its specificity is unknown. The CDR3 loop spans 13 amino acids. Per germline, CDR1 SGHVS and CDR2 FQNEAQ. Trimming stripped 1 base from V and 2 bases from J, with 6 bases between. These data come from a study of shared clonotypes between healthy human individuals. Study-wide points: When compared with the clonotypes that were shared by all four sorted-subset donors, the non-shared clonotypes turned out to have lower generation probabilities.

Repertoires were generated with immunoSEQ multiplex PCR, while TCRdb's copy carries only in-frame clones and drops some. This repertoire shows over 2 million clones, 92% found once; its top ten account for about 0.36%. This receptor was taken from a man younger than 35 in good health. Some clones in this sample may be carry-over from other donors' samples. The V gene is TRBV7-8, the J gene TRBJ2-7; D ambiguous. Sequencing was performed on naive CD4+ T cells from PBMCs. Subset specified: CD45RA+ positively selected. The CDR3 region has the DNA TGTGCCAGCAGCTTAGGAGTTACCTACGAGCAGTACTTC. Its translation: CASSLGVTYEQYF.